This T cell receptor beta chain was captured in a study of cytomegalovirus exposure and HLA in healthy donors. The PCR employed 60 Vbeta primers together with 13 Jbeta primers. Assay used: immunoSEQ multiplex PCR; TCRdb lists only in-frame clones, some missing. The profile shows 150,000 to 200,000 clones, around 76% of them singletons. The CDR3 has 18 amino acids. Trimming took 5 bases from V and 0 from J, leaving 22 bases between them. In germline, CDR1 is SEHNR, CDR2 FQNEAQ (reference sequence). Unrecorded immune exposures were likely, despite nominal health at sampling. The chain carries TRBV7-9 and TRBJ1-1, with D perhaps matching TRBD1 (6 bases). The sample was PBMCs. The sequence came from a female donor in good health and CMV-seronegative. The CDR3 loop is CASSGTKDRLLMNTEAFF. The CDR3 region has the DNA TGTGCCAGCAGCGGAACGAAGGACAGACTTTTAATGAACACTGAAGCTTTCTTT.